This T cell receptor beta chain originates from a study of T cells in tumors after PD-1 blockade. The time point: first of two pre-therapy site-matched biopsies two to three months apart. The CDR3 spans 16 residues. Germline CDR1 reads SEHNR; CDR2 reads FQNEAQ (reference sequence). V dropped 4 bases and J dropped 1; count of bases not matched to a gene: 6. Using immunoSEQ multiplex PCR, the repertoire was profiled, and TCRdb retains in-frame clones only, with some absent. The table shows under 4,500 clones, with about 73% occurring only once. The TCR sequence derives from a human donor with basal cell carcinoma. The chain couples TRBV7-9 to TRBJ2-3, with 9 bases identical to TRBD2. The sequenced sample was tumor tissue, obtained before anti-PD-1 treatment. This CDR3 is CASSYRVAGGTDTQYF. The CDR3 DNA follows: TGTGCCAGCAGCTACCGGGTAGCGGGGGGCACAGATACGCAGTATTTT. The variable domain in full, completed from reference TRBV7-9 and TRBJ2-3, reads DTGVSQNPRHKITKRGQNVTFRCDPISEHNRLYWYRQTLGQGPEFLTYFQNEAQLEKSRLLSDRFSAERPKGSFSTLEIQRTEQGDSAMYLCASSYRVAGGTDTQYFGPGTRLTVL.